The clone carrying this T cell receptor (beta chain) occurred once. The sample is drawn from a study of blood T cell repertoires in COVID-19. Study information: Sources were T cells, B-cell-depleted T cells, or PBMCs; the material itself was cDNA or gDNA.

How the authors handled the data: From reference gene primer amplification, estimates of nucleated cell counts were derived. Libraries were prepared by immunoSEQ multiplex PCR; TCRdb keeps only in-frame clonotypes and omits some of them. The DNA was the basis for D and trimming; V, J and clone size are from that table. The table shows about 250,000 clones, with nearly 90% occurring only once. The CDR3 length is 19 residues. This chain connects TRBV12-2 to TRBJ2-2; the listed D gene, TRBD2, was not tested against the DNA. TRBV12-2 is a pseudogene. This clonotype was obtained from a woman aged 25 to 39 with acute or convalescent COVID-19. Sequencing was carried out using peripheral blood. CDR3 nucleotide sequence: TGTGCAAGTCGCTTAACAGGGACTAGCGGGAGAAAGGGCACCGGGGAGCTGTTTTTT. It yields the protein CASRLTGTSGRKGTGELFF.